This is a list of T cell receptor beta chains from one sample in a study of T cell repertoires in cytomegalovirus infection. TCRdb re-called the reads through MiXCR, storing one row per CDR3 protein. The sample carries under 95,000 distinct CDR3 sequences, 3% to 4.5% recorded once. Material: PBMCs. The receptors were gathered from a human donor in good health (CMV status not recorded). Some clones in this sample may be carry-over from other donors' samples. Each CDR3 is given with its conserved first and last residue. Fields, in order: J gene, clone size, D gene, V gene, CDR3 protein, CDR3 DNA. The D gene is left open where the match is weak. Rows may omit the clone size; those that give it use once, few, many or a size class.

TRBJ1-2	many	-	TRBV5-1	CASSETGGYTF	TGCGCCAGCAGCGAGACTGGGGGCTACACCTTC
TRBJ1-1	many	-	TRBV7-9	CASSPPWAPEAFF	TGTGCCAGCAGCCCACCCTGGGCGCCGGAAGCTTTCTTT
TRBJ2-3	few	-	TRBV6-6	CASSYPRGSADTQYF	TGTGCCAGCAGTTACCCGAGGGGAAGTGCAGATACGCAGTATTTT
TRBJ2-3	many	TRBD2	TRBV4-3	CASSLTSGGITDTQYF	TGCGCCAGCTCCCTGACTAGCGGGGGGATCACAGATACGCAGTATTTT
TRBJ1-6	many	-	TRBV20-1	CSARGRASPLHF	TGCAGTGCTAGAGGGAGGGCCTCCCCCCTCCACTTT
TRBJ2-1	many	-	TRBV7-2	CASSLVAGFEQFF	TGTGCCAGCAGCTTAGTTGCGGGATTTGAGCAGTTCTTC
TRBJ2-1	few	TRBD2	TRBV7-2	CASSLVGGVGVRNEQFF	TGTGCCAGCAGCTTAGTGGGAGGGGTGGGAGTTCGTAATGAGCAGTTCTTC
TRBJ1-3	-	-	TRBV28	CASSSTGAGGRNTIYF	TGTGCCAGCAGTTCAACGGGGGCGGGGGGCCGAAACACCATATATTTT
TRBJ1-2	many	-	TRBV7-2	CASSPRPQGSNYGYTF	TGTGCCAGCAGCCCAAGACCGCAGGGGTCCAACTATGGCTACACCTTC
TRBJ1-1	many	TRBD1	TRBV12-3/TRBV12-4	CASSPTGGNTEAFF	TGTGCCAGCAGTCCGACAGGGGGAAACACTGAAGCTTTCTTT
TRBJ2-5	many	TRBD2	TRBV20-1	CSATAGGRQETQYF	TGCAGTGCAACAGCGGGGGGGCGGCAAGAGACCCAGTACTTC
TRBJ2-1	many	TRBD2	TRBV7-2	CASSSYRAGGGEQFF	TGTGCCAGCAGCTCTTATAGGGCGGGAGGAGGGGAGCAGTTCTTC
TRBJ1-6	many	-	TRBV15	CATSRELNSPLHF	TGTGCCACCAGCAGAGAGTTAAATTCACCCCTCCACTTT
TRBJ2-5	many	-	TRBV7-2	CASSPWKETQYF	TGTGCCAGCAGCCCCTGGAAAGAGACCCAGTACTTC
TRBJ2-1	many	-	TRBV7-2	CASSLGNYNEQFF	TGTGCCAGCAGCTTAGGCAATTACAATGAGCAGTTCTTC
TRBJ2-5	many	TRBD1	TRBV7-2	CASSLREGAVTQYF	TGTGCCAGCAGCTTAAGAGAGGGGGCTGTGACCCAGTACTTC
TRBJ2-7	many	TRBD2	TRBV20-1	CSAKKGRTSGSSYEQYF	TGCAGTGCTAAAAAGGGGCGGACTAGCGGGTCTTCCTACGAGCAGTACTTC
TRBJ2-7	many	-	TRBV7-2	CASSPLYSADGGTYEQYF	TGTGCCAGCAGCCCCCTTTATTCGGCGGACGGCGGGACCTACGAGCAGTACTTC
TRBJ1-5	many	TRBD1	TRBV12-3/TRBV12-4	CASSSRQGHQPQHF	TGTGCCAGCAGTTCCCGACAGGGTCATCAGCCCCAGCATTTT
TRBJ1-5	many	-	TRBV12-3/TRBV12-4	CASSFGGISNQPQHF	TGTGCCAGCAGTTTTGGAGGGATTAGCAATCAGCCCCAGCATTTT
TRBJ2-1	many	TRBD2	TRBV27	CASSLFGLAGYNEQFF	TGTGCCAGCAGTTTATTCGGACTAGCGGGATATAATGAGCAGTTCTTC
TRBJ2-7	many	TRBD1	TRBV12-3/TRBV12-4	CASSAGGSDEQYF	TGTGCCAGCAGTGCAGGGGGCAGCGACGAGCAGTACTTC
TRBJ2-7	-	-	TRBV27	CASSNIKGVSYEQYF	TGTGCCAGCAGTAACATAAAGGGGGTCTCCTACGAGCAGTACTTC
TRBJ1-5	many	-	TRBV20-1	CSARVVGAPDQPQHF	TGCAGTGCTAGAGTTGTGGGGGCGCCGGATCAGCCCCAGCATTTT
TRBJ2-7	many	-	TRBV29-1	CSVVGKWGLGEQYF	TGCAGCGTTGTCGGGAAATGGGGACTTGGCGAGCAGTACTTC
TRBJ2-2	many	TRBD1	TRBV7-8	CASSLDPGTVLNTGELFF	TGTGCCAGCAGCTTAGATCCCGGGACAGTGCTCAACACCGGGGAGCTGTTTTTT
TRBJ1-2	many	-	TRBV7-2	CASAYGDGYTF	TGTGCCAGCGCTTACGGGGATGGCTACACCTTC
TRBJ1-5	many	TRBD1	TRBV20-1	CSAREEGQGGRGNQPQHF	TGCAGTGCTAGAGAGGAAGGACAGGGGGGGAGAGGCAATCAGCCCCAGCATTTT
TRBJ2-3	many	-	TRBV29-1	CSVVPAGTDTQYF	TGCAGCGTTGTCCCCGCCGGCACAGATACGCAGTATTTT
TRBJ1-1	many	-	TRBV20-1	CSARVVTGNTEAFF	TGCAGTGCTAGAGTCGTGACAGGGAACACTGAAGCTTTCTTT
TRBJ2-3	many	-	TRBV20-1	CSASRGNTDTQYF	TGCAGTGCTAGCAGGGGCAACACAGATACGCAGTATTTT
TRBJ1-5	many	-	TRBV28	CASSGGGGTNQPQHF	TGTGCCAGCAGCGGTGGTGGGGGAACGAATCAGCCCCAGCATTTT
TRBJ1-6	medium-sized	-	TRBV7-2	CASSFYSGTNNSPLHF	TGTGCCAGCAGCTTCTATTCCGGGACAAATAATTCACCCCTCCACTTT
TRBJ2-3	few	-	TRBV7-9	CASSRAGSSTDTQYF	TGTGCCAGCAGCCGAGCGGGTTCTAGCACAGATACGCAGTATTTT
TRBJ2-2	many	TRBD1	TRBV7-2	CASSPGGANTGELFF	TGTGCCAGCAGCCCAGGGGGCGCGAACACCGGGGAGCTGTTTTTT
TRBJ1-1	many	-	TRBV7-2	CASSRVLNTEAFF	TGTGCCAGCAGCAGGGTCCTGAACACTGAAGCTTTCTTT
TRBJ2-3	few	-	TRBV7-8	CASGIQGVGTDTQYF	TGTGCCAGCGGCATACAGGGTGTGGGAACAGATACGCAGTATTTT
TRBJ2-7	many	-	TRBV30	CAWGRTEYEQYF	TGTGCCTGGGGACGCACTGAATACGAGCAGTACTTC